These 13 T cell receptor beta chains originate from one sample sequenced in a study of OX40 agonist ivuxolimab in advanced cancers. The library was generated by the immunoSEQ multiplex PCR assay. This immuneACCESS table, as held by TCRdb, lists in-frame sequences with V and J called but not all clones. Of the missing ones, under half trace to an unresolved V gene in checked studies; the others have no known cause. For this sample the table gives about 120,000 clones, of which 80% to 95% were detected only once. Of the sample, approximately 0.15% is held by the ten largest clones. The sequencing used CD4+ or CD8+ T cells sorted from blood, collected in a trial of the OX40 agonist ivuxolimab. Source of these receptors: an adult with an advanced solid tumor such as melanoma, head and neck, liver or kidney cancer.

This clone was counted between two and nine times. One end of the junction varies from germline; a read error may be responsible. The V and J genes are TRBV15 and TRBJ1-2, with D possibly being TRBD1 (5 bases). Germline-derived CDR1 and CDR2 are LNHNV and YYDKDF (reference sequence). The CDR3 has 11 amino acids. In DNA form, the CDR3 reads TGTGCCACCAGCAGGGAACAGGATACCGCCTTC. Its protein is CATSREQDTAF.

This chain joins TRBV18 and TRBJ2-5; D may be TRBD2 (6 bases). From germline, CDR1 is KGHSH and CDR2 LQKENI. The V end lost 0 bases, the J end lost 3 bases, and 20 bases lay between the germline ends. CDR3 length: 18 amino acids. The CDR3 reads CASSPPNSRAGREETQYF. CDR3 DNA: TGTGCCAGCTCACCACCGAATTCCCGAGCGGGTCGGGAAGAGACCCAGTACTTC.

The chain recombines TRBV7-7 with TRBJ1-3; TRBD1 agrees at 9 bases. The ends lost 2 bases at V and 0 bases at J; junction bases unmatched: 2. This CDR3 is 16 amino acids long. Per germline, CDR1 SSHAT and CDR2 FNYEAQ (reference sequence). CDR3 in DNA: TGTGCCAGCAGCTTACGGACAGGGGCCTCTGGAAACACCATATATTTT. Translated, it gives CASSLRTGASGNTIYF.

The chain uses TRBV15 and TRBJ1-6; no clear D. The V gene's germline CDR1 is LNHNV and CDR2 YYDKDF (reference sequence). V lost 0 bases, J lost 0 bases, and 18 bases lay in between. The CDR3 consists of 20 residues. CDR3 DNA sequence: TGTGCCACCAGCAGAGATCTTGTCCTACCACAGAGCTCCTATAATTCACCCCTCCACTTT. This translates into CATSRDLVLPQSSYNSPLHF.

The rearrangement joins TRBV11-2 to TRBJ2-1; a possible D gene is TRBD1 (5 bases). The CDR3 has 16 residues. V lost 3 bases and J lost 2, with 14 bases in between. CDR1 is SGHAT, CDR2 FQNNGV, per germline. DNA for the CDR3: TGTGCCAGCAGCTTTCTTTCCAGGGTGGCCTACAATGAGCAGTTCTTC. This codes for CASSFLSRVAYNEQFF.

The V and J genes are TRBV11-2 and TRBJ1-1; no clear D. Germline values: CDR1 SGHAT, CDR2 FQNNGV. The V end lost 5 bases, the J end lost 6 bases, and 16 bases lay between the germline ends. The CDR3 loop spans 14 amino acids. In DNA, the CDR3 is TGTGCCAGCAGCGCGTTGTGGGGAACTTCTGAAGCTTTCTTT. This sequence encodes CASSALWGTSEAFF.

The J gene is TRBJ1-1, the V gene TRBV19; TRBD1 matches 7 bases. CDR3 length: 15 amino acids. Germline lookup yields CDR1 LNHDA and CDR2 SQIVND (reference sequence). With V trimmed by 4 bases and J by 0 bases, 5 bases remained unmatched. For the CDR3, the DNA is TGTGCCAGTAGTACCTTAGGGACAGTGAACACTGAAGCTTTCTTT. Translating gives CASSTLGTVNTEAFF.

The chain is built from TRBV19 and TRBJ2-2, with D unresolved. Deletions cut 8 bases from V and 7 bases from J, with 5 bases between. Germline CDR1 and CDR2: LNHDA and SQIVND (reference sequence). The CDR3 has 10 residues. This CDR3 reads CASGIGELFF. CDR3 DNA sequence: TGTGCCAGTGGGATCGGGGAGCTGTTTTTT.

In its sample, this clone was seen a few times. This CDR3 is CATLIIGYTEAFF. Written as DNA, the CDR3 is TGTGCCACCCTTATCATCGGATATACTGAAGCTTTCTTT. The J gene is TRBJ1-1, the V gene TRBV28, with D uncertain. Germline V CDR1 and CDR2: MDHEN, SYDVKM. The V gene lost 10 bases and the J gene lost 5 bases, with 17 bases spanning the gap. The CDR3 is 13 amino acids.

The chain has TRBV7-2 and TRBJ2-7, with D tentatively TRBD1 (6 bases). The CDR3 has 14 amino acids. Germline CDR1 is SGHTA and CDR2 is FQGNSA. The V end lost 7 bases, the J end lost 3 bases, and 16 bases lay between the germline ends. DNA for the CDR3: TGTGCCAGCAACGTCAGGTGGGACAACTACGAGCAGTACTTC. Translation gives CASNVRWDNYEQYF. Full variable domain (outside the CDR3, taken from reference TRBV7-2 and TRBJ2-7): GAGVSQSPSNKVTEKGKDVELRCDPISGHTALYWYRQSLGQGLEFLIYFQGNSAPDKSGLPSDRFSAERTGGSVSTLTIQRTQQEDSAVYLCASNVRWDNYEQYFGPGTRLTVT.

This clone occurred once. The genes are TRBV6-1 and TRBJ1-2, with a tentative D call TRBD1 (5 bases). This CDR3 contains 16 residues. The germline CDR1 and CDR2 sequences are MNHNS and SASEGT. Trimming left V 4 bases short and J 3 bases short, with 18 bases between. CDR3 loop: CASSVLEAGRYYGYTF. CDR3 in DNA: TGTGCCAGCAGTGTGCTGGAGGCAGGGCGATACTATGGCTACACCTTC.

The chain has TRBV21-1 and TRBJ2-7; TRBD2, as called in the table, went unchecked against the DNA. TRBV21-1 is designated a pseudogene. The CDR3 covers 16 residues. The CDR3 DNA is TGTGCCAGCAGCACTGGGGGGACGAGTAAACCCTACGAGCAGTACTTC. This sequence encodes CASSTGGTSKPYEQYF.

The chain carries TRBV7-9 and TRBJ1-4; possible D gene TRBD1, 5 bases. V was cut by 7 bases and J by 8 bases, with 14 bases left in between. CDR1 is SEHNR, CDR2 FQNEAQ, per germline (reference sequence). The CDR3 runs 13 residues. Written as DNA, the CDR3 is TGTGCCAGCACCCCTTTTAGGGACGAAAAACTGTTTTTT. It is translated as CASTPFRDEKLFF.